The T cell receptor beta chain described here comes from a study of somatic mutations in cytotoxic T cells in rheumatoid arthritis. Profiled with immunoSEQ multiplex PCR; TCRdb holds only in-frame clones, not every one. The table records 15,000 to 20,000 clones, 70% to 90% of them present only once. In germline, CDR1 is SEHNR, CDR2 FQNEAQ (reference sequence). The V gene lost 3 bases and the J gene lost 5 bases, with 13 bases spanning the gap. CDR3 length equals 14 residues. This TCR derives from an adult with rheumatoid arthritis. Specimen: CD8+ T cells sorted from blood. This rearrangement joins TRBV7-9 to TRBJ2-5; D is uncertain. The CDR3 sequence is CASSFESGGETQYF. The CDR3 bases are TGTGCCAGCAGCTTTGAATCGGGTGGGGAGACCCAGTACTTC.